Listed below are T cell receptor beta chains from one sample, sequenced in a study of immune heterogeneity within non-small cell lung tumors. TCRdb itself ran the multiplex PCR reads through MiXCR, one entry per CDR3 protein. Here the sample spans fewer than 4,500 distinct CDR3 sequences, 24% being singletons. The specimen sequenced was lung tumor tissue. The source of these receptors is a middle-aged man with non-small cell lung cancer. Each CDR3 is given with its conserved first and last residue. D genes are given only for firm matches. Size values are once, few and many counts, or a class for expanded clones, and some rows have none.

>TRBJ1-2|NA|TRBV27|14|medium-sized
TGTGCCAGCAGTTTAGACGTGGGGGGAGAGGGCTACACCTTC
CASSLDVGGEGYTF
>TRBJ1-1|NA|TRBV27|15|NA
TGTGCCTGCAGTTTATTACCCTGGGTGAACACTGAAGCTTTCTTT
CACSLLPWVNTEAFF
>TRBJ2-6|NA|TRBV25-1|16|many
TGTGCCAGCAGTGAATCACGACAGGCAAGGGCCAACGTCCTGACTTTC
CASSESRQARANVLTF
>TRBJ1-6|NA|TRBV6-6|15|once
TGTGCCAGCAGTTACTCGTGGGACCCAAATTCACCCCTCAACTTT
CASSYSWDPNSPLNF
>TRBJ2-1|NA|TRBV3-1|14|medium-sized
TGTGCCAGCAGCCACTCAGGGACTGATTATGAGCAGTTCTTC
CASSHSGTDYEQFF
>TRBJ1-6|TRBD1|TRBV27|14|medium-sized
TGTGCCAGCCGGGGGACAGGGGTTTATTCACCCCTCCACTTT
CASRGTGVYSPLHF
>TRBJ1-2|NA|TRBV19|13|medium-sized
TGTGCCAGTAGTACCCGCGTCGGTGGGGGCTACACCTTC
CASSTRVGGGYTF
>TRBJ1-1|TRBD1|TRBV5-4|17|few
TGTGCCAGCAGCTTGGACCTGACAGGGACGGGATTCGGTGAAGCTTTCTTT
CASSLDLTGTGFGEAFF
>TRBJ1-2|TRBD1|TRBV28|15|medium-sized
TGTGCCAGCAGTTTGGGGGGACAGGGGATCTATGGCTACACCTTC
CASSLGGQGIYGYTF
>TRBJ1-2|NA|TRBV20-1|15|medium-sized
TGCAGTGCTAGAGTGGAGGGCAATGACCGTAGAGGCTACACCTTC
CSARVEGNDRRGYTF
>TRBJ2-2|NA|TRBV9|14|medium-sized
TGTGCCAGCAGGGAGACTACAGGCACCGGGGAGCTGTTTTTT
CASRETTGTGELFF
>TRBJ2-1|NA|TRBV4-1|16|medium-sized
TGCGCCAGCAGCCAAGATGGCGCCGTGAGGGGGAATGAGCAGTTCTTC
CASSQDGAVRGNEQFF
>TRBJ1-6|NA|TRBV6-6|16|medium-sized
TGTGCCAGCAGTTACTCCACCTACGGAAATAATTCACCCCTCCACTTT
CASSYSTYGNNSPLHF
>TRBJ1-1|NA|TRBV4-1|15|many
TGCGCCAGCAGCCAAGAGCAGTCCCAGAACACTGAAGCTTTCTTT
CASSQEQSQNTEAFF